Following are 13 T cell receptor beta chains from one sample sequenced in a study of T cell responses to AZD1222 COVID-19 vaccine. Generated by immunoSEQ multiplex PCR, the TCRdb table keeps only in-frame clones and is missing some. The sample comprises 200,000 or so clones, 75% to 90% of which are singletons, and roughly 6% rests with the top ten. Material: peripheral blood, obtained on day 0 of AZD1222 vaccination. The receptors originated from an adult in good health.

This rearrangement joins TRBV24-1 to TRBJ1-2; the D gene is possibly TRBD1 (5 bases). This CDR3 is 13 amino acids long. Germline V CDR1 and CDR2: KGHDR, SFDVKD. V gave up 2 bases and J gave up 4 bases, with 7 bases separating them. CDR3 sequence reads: CATSDSGTYGYTF. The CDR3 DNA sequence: TGTGCCACCAGTGATTCCGGGACCTATGGCTACACCTTC.

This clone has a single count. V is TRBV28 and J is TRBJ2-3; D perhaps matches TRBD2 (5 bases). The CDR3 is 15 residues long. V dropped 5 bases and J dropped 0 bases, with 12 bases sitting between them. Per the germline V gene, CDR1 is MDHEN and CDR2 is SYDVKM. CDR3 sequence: CASSPLVYSTDTQYF. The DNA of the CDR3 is TGTGCCAGCAGTCCACTAGTTTATAGCACAGATACGCAGTATTTT.

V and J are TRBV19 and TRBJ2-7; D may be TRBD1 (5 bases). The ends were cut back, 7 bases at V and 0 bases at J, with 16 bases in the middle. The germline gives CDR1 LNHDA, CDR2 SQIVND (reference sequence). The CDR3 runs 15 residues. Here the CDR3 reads CASNLIQELSYEQYF. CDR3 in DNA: TGTGCCAGTAACTTAATACAGGAACTCTCCTACGAGCAGTACTTC.

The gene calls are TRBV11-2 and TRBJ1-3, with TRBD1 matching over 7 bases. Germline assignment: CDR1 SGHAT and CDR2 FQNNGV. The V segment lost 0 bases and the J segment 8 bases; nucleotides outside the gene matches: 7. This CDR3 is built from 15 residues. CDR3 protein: CASSLDWTGQDTIYF. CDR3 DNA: TGTGCCAGCAGCTTAGATTGGACAGGACAGGACACCATATATTTT.

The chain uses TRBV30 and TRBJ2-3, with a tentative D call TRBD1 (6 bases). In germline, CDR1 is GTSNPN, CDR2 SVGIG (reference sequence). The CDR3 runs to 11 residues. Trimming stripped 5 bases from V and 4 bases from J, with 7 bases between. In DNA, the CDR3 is TGTGCCTGGCAGGGGCCAGATACGCAGTATTTT. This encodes CAWQGPDTQYF.

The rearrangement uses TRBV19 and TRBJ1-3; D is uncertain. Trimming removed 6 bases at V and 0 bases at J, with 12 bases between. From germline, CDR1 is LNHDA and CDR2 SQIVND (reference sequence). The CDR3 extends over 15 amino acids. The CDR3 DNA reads TGTGCCAGTAGCTCGTACGGGATCTCTGGAAACACCATATATTTT. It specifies CASSSYGISGNTIYF.

CDR3 DNA sequence: TGTGCCAGCAGCTTCGGGACAGGAGGCATCTACGAGCAGTACTTC. Translating gives CASSFGTGGIYEQYF. The chain carries TRBV5-4 and TRBJ2-7; TRBD1 matches 8 bases. Germline assignment: CDR1 SGHNT and CDR2 YYREEE (reference sequence). This CDR3 comprises 15 residues. Trimming removed 2 bases from V and 3 bases from J; junction bases left unmatched: 7. Variable domain in full (rest from reference TRBV5-4 and TRBJ2-7): ETGVTQSPTHLIKTRGQQVTLRCSSQSGHNTVSWYQQALGQGPQFIFQYYREEENGRGNFPPRFSGLQFPNYSSELNVNALELDDSALYLCASSFGTGGIYEQYFGPGTRLTVT.

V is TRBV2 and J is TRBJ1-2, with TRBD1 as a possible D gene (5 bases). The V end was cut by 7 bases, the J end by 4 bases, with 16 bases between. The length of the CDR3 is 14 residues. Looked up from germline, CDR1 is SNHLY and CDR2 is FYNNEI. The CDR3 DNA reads TGTGCCAGCACCTTCCAGGGACCGAGCTATGGCTACACCTTC. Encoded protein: CASTFQGPSYGYTF.

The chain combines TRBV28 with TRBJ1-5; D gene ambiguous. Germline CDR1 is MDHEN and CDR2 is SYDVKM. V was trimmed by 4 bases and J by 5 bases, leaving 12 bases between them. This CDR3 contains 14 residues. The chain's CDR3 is CASSSTSWDQPQHF. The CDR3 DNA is TGTGCCAGCAGTTCAACCTCGTGGGATCAGCCCCAGCATTTT.

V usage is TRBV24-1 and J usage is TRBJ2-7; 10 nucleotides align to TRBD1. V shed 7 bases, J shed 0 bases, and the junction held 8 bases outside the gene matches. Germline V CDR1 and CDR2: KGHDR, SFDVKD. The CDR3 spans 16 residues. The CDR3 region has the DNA TGTGCCACCAGGACAGGGGGCGACCCATACTCCTACGAGCAGTACTTC. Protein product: CATRTGGDPYSYEQYF.

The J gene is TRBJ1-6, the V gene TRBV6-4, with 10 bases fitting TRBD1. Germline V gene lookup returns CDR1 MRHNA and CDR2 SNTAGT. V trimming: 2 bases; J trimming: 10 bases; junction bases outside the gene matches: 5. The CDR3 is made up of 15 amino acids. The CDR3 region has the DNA TGTGCCAGCAGTGACACGGGACAGGGGCGATCACCCCTCCACTTT. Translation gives CASSDTGQGRSPLHF.

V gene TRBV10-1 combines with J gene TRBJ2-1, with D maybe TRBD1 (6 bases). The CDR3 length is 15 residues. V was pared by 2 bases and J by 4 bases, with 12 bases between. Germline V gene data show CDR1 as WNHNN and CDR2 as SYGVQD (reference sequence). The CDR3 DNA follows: TGCGCCAGCAGTGAGCAACAGGGTAATTACAATGAGCAGTTCTTC. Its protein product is CASSEQQGNYNEQFF.

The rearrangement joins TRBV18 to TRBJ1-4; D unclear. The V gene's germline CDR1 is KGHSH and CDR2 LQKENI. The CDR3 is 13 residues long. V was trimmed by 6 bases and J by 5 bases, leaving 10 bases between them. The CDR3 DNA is TGTGCCAGCTCCGGGAACCCGAATGAAAAACTGTTTTTT. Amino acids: CASSGNPNEKLFF.